A selection of T cell receptor beta chains follows, all from one sample in a study of cytomegalovirus exposure and HLA in healthy donors. TCRdb's table, derived via immunoSEQ multiplex PCR, lists solely in-frame clones and lacks some. The sample contains some 200,000 clones, under 85% of which appear only once. The material sequenced was PBMCs. The receptors were gathered from a man aged 50-59 years in good health and CMV-seronegative. The CDR3 runs from the conserved cysteine through the conserved F or W. D genes are given only for firm matches. Clone size appears in some rows only: once, few, many, or a class for an expanded clone.

CDR3 DNA: TGCAGCGTTGCCCAGGGTCGGACCGAGCAGTACTTC
CDR3 protein: CSVAQGRTEQYF
V gene: TRBV29-1
clone size: .
D gene: .
J gene: TRBJ2-7

CDR3 DNA: TGTGCCAGCAGCTTGGGTGGTTATCAGGGGGGCTTGGAGACCCAGTACTTC
CDR3 protein: CASSLGGYQGGLETQYF
V gene: TRBV5-4
clone size: .
D gene: .
J gene: TRBJ2-5

CDR3 DNA: TGTGCCAGCAGCGCCTCACCAGGGGGCGGTGGAAACACCATATATTTT
CDR3 protein: CASSASPGGGGNTIYF
V gene: TRBV9
clone size: .
D gene: TRBD1
J gene: TRBJ1-3

CDR3 DNA: TGTGCCAGCAGTTTCAGGGGGAATTTGGATGGCTACACCTTC
CDR3 protein: CASSFRGNLDGYTF
V gene: TRBV27
clone size: .
D gene: TRBD1
J gene: TRBJ1-2

CDR3 DNA: TGTGCCAGCAGCCAAGCCGGGGACACAGATACGCAGTATTTT
CDR3 protein: CASSQAGDTDTQYF
V gene: TRBV4-2
clone size: .
D gene: .
J gene: TRBJ2-3

CDR3 DNA: TGTGCCAGCAGCTTTAGCGGGAGGAGCACCGGGGAGCTGTTTTTT
CDR3 protein: CASSFSGRSTGELFF
V gene: TRBV7-8
clone size: .
D gene: TRBD2
J gene: TRBJ2-2

CDR3 DNA: TGTGCCAGCAGTCCCCGTGGTAGCGGGAGAGCCTACAATGAGCAGTTCTTC
CDR3 protein: CASSPRGSGRAYNEQFF
V gene: TRBV27
clone size: .
D gene: TRBD2
J gene: TRBJ2-1

CDR3 DNA: TGCGCCAGCAGCTTGGATTCAGGGGTCCCCCATTCACCCCTCCACTTT
CDR3 protein: CASSLDSGVPHSPLHF
V gene: TRBV5-1
clone size: .
D gene: .
J gene: TRBJ1-6

CDR3 DNA: TGCGCCAGCAGCCAAGCGACAGGGGTGGAAAACACCATATATTTT
CDR3 protein: CASSQATGVENTIYF
V gene: TRBV4-3
clone size: .
D gene: TRBD1
J gene: TRBJ1-3

CDR3 DNA: TGTGCCAGCAGCTTTAGCGGGAGGGGTTTGAATGAGCAGTTCTTC
CDR3 protein: CASSFSGRGLNEQFF
V gene: TRBV7-3
clone size: .
D gene: TRBD2
J gene: TRBJ2-1

CDR3 DNA: TGCGCCAGCAGCCAACCGGGACGGACGCCGGGAGGAGGCTACACCTTC
CDR3 protein: CASSQPGRTPGGGYTF
V gene: TRBV4-1
clone size: few
D gene: .
J gene: TRBJ1-2

CDR3 DNA: TGTGCCAGCAGCCCCGGGACTAGCGGGAAAAACATTCAGTACTTC
CDR3 protein: CASSPGTSGKNIQYF
V gene: TRBV13
clone size: .
D gene: TRBD2
J gene: TRBJ2-4

CDR3 DNA: TGTGCCAGCAGTGAACTGGCTTCTCATAATTCACCCCTCCACTTT
CDR3 protein: CASSELASHNSPLHF
V gene: TRBV2
clone size: .
D gene: .
J gene: TRBJ1-6

CDR3 DNA: TGTGCCAGCTCACCAGGTGTCGATCCACCGGGAGGCTACACCTTC
CDR3 protein: CASSPGVDPPGGYTF
V gene: TRBV18
clone size: .
D gene: .
J gene: TRBJ1-2

CDR3 DNA: TGTGCCAGCAGGTGGGGGGACAGGGGGCCGTATGAGCAGTTCTTC
CDR3 protein: CASRWGDRGPYEQFF
V gene: TRBV6-5
clone size: .
D gene: TRBD1
J gene: TRBJ2-1

CDR3 DNA: TGTGCCAGCAGTTACGATCGGTTCTCTGGAAACACCATATATTTT
CDR3 protein: CASSYDRFSGNTIYF
V gene: TRBV6-5
clone size: .
D gene: .
J gene: TRBJ1-3

CDR3 DNA: TGTGCCAGCAGCCCAGGAGGCCGACGCGAGCAGTACTTC
CDR3 protein: CASSPGGRREQYF
V gene: TRBV11-3
clone size: .
D gene: .
J gene: TRBJ2-7

CDR3 DNA: TGTGCCAGCAGTAATCGACAGGGTTTTGGGCAGTTCTTC
CDR3 protein: CASSNRQGFGQFF
V gene: TRBV25-1
clone size: .
D gene: TRBD1
J gene: TRBJ2-1

CDR3 DNA: TGTGCCAGCAGCTTAACAGGGGGGATGAACACTGAAGCTTTCTTT
CDR3 protein: CASSLTGGMNTEAFF
V gene: TRBV5-5
clone size: .
D gene: TRBD1
J gene: TRBJ1-1

CDR3 DNA: TGTGCCAGCAGCCAAGATCCGGTGAACAATCAGCCCCAGCATTTT
CDR3 protein: CASSQDPVNNQPQHF
V gene: TRBV4-2
clone size: few
D gene: .
J gene: TRBJ1-5